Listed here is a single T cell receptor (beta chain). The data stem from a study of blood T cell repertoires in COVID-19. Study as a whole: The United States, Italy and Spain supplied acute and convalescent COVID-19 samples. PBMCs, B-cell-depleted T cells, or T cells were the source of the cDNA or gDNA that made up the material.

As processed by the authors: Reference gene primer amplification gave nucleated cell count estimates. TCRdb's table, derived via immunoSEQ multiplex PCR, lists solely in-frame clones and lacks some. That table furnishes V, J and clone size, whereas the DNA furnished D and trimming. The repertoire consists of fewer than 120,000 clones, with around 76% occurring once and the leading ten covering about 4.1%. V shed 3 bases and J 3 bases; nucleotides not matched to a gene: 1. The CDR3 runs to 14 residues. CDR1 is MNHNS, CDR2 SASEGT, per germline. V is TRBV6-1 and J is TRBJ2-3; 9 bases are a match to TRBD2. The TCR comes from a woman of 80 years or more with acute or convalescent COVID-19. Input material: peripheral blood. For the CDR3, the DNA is TGTGCCAGCAGTGACGCGGGGGGGACAGATACGCAGTATTTT. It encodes CASSDAGGTDTQYF.